The 19 T cell receptor beta chains below all came from one sample that was sequenced in a study of cytomegalovirus exposure and HLA in healthy donors. With 60 Vbeta and 13 Jbeta primers, the PCR was carried out. The method was immunoSEQ multiplex PCR; TCRdb's version includes in-frame clones alone and lacks a portion of them. This repertoire includes around 100,000 clones. The sample taken for sequencing was PBMCs. These receptors came from a man aged 45 to 65 in good health and CMV-seronegative.

The chain recombines TRBV25-1 with TRBJ2-2; 8 nucleotides align to TRBD1. The V gene's germline CDR1 is MGHDK and CDR2 SYGVNS. V was pared by 2 bases and J by 4 bases, with 3 bases of the junction left unmatched. The CDR3 is 15 residues long. Written as DNA, the CDR3 is TGTGCCAGCAGTGAACCGGGGACAGGCACCGGGGAGCTGTTTTTT. It codes for CASSEPGTGTGELFF.

This chain connects TRBV5-1 to TRBJ2-2; maybe TRBD2 (6 bases). V lost 3 bases, J lost 0 bases, and 18 bases lay in between. The CDR3 covers 18 residues. Germline V gene data show CDR1 as SGHRS and CDR2 as YFSETQ. The CDR3: CASSSSRAGSTNTGELFF. CDR3 sequence (DNA): TGCGCCAGCAGCTCCTCGAGGGCGGGGTCCACGAACACCGGGGAGCTGTTTTTT.

The chain recombines TRBV5-1 with TRBJ2-2; tentatively, D is TRBD2 (6 bases). Trimming shortened V by 6 bases and J by 4 bases, and 19 bases separated the two germline ends. The length of the CDR3 is 16 residues. Germline V gene data show CDR1 as SGHRS and CDR2 as YFSETQ. Here the CDR3 reads CASTQTRGFGTGELFF. As DNA, the CDR3 is TGCGCCAGCACCCAGACCCGGGGGTTTGGCACCGGGGAGCTGTTTTTT.

The rearrangement joins TRBV7-2 to TRBJ1-5; the match to TRBD1 covers 8 bases. The CDR3 covers 17 residues. Germline-derived CDR1 and CDR2 are SGHTA and FQGNSA. J gave up 1 base and V 1 base, and 6 bases lay outside the gene matches. CDR3 sequence (DNA): TGTGCCAGCAGCTTAGGTGACAGGGGTGGGAGCAATCAGCCCCAGCATTTT. It is translated as CASSLGDRGGSNQPQHF.

This chain uses TRBV6-5 with TRBJ1-3; unclear D gene. The germline CDR1 and CDR2 sequences are MNHEY and SVGAGI. This CDR3 is built from 13 residues. V was pared by 8 bases and J by 4 bases, with 12 bases between. Here the CDR3 reads CASRGVPGNTIYF. The CDR3 coding sequence is TGTGCCAGCCGGGGAGTGCCGGGAAACACCATATATTTT.

The genes are TRBV5-5 and TRBJ1-5; D is uncertain. CDR1 and CDR2 from the germline V gene are SGHKS and YYEKEE (reference sequence). Trimming took 3 bases from V and 1 from J, leaving 11 bases between them. There are 15 residues in the CDR3. In DNA form, the CDR3 reads TGTGCCAGCAGCTACCTGACGGAGAGCAATCAGCCCCAGCATTTT. This translates into CASSYLTESNQPQHF. Full variable domain (missing parts from reference TRBV5-5 and TRBJ1-5): DAGVTQSPTHLIKTRGQQVTLRCSPISGHKSVSWYQQVLGQGPQFIFQYYEKEERGRGNFPDRFSARQFPNYSSELNVNALLLGDSALYLCASSYLTESNQPQHFGDGTRLSIL.

The J gene is TRBJ2-3, the V gene TRBV18; no definite D call. V dropped 6 bases and J dropped 0 bases, with 7 bases sitting between them. CDR3 size: 13 residues. Germline loops: CDR1 KGHSH, CDR2 LQKENI. DNA for the CDR3: TGTGCCAGCTCGTCTTCTAGCACAGATACGCAGTATTTT. Translated: CASSSSSTDTQYF.

CDR3 DNA: TGTGCCAGCAGCGGACAGGGGGCGGGAACTGAAGCTTTCTTT. This sequence encodes CASSGQGAGTEAFF. The rearrangement uses TRBV5-5 and TRBJ1-1, with 11 bases aligning to TRBD1. Germline CDR1 reads SGHKS; CDR2 reads YYEKEE (reference sequence). This CDR3 is 14 amino acids long. Losses at the gene ends were 4 bases for V and 5 bases for J; bases not matched to a gene: 4. Full variable domain (remainder filled in from reference TRBV5-5 and TRBJ1-1): DAGVTQSPTHLIKTRGQQVTLRCSPISGHKSVSWYQQVLGQGPQFIFQYYEKEERGRGNFPDRFSARQFPNYSSELNVNALLLGDSALYLCASSGQGAGTEAFFGQGTRLTVV.

The gene calls are TRBV5-1 and TRBJ2-2; 7 bases line up with TRBD2. The CDR3 extends over 15 amino acids. In germline, CDR1 is SGHRS, CDR2 YFSETQ. The V segment lost 4 bases and the J segment 0 bases; nucleotides outside the gene matches: 3. This CDR3 reads CASSPGGPNTGELFF. CDR3 coding DNA: TGCGCCAGCAGCCCGGGGGGACCGAACACCGGGGAGCTGTTTTTT.

CDR3 protein: CASLRDRGTETQYF. The CDR3 nucleotides read TGTGCCAGCCTCCGGGACAGGGGTACCGAGACCCAGTACTTC. The rearrangement joins TRBV2 to TRBJ2-5; TRBD1 aligns across 10 bases. This CDR3 has 14 residues. Looked up from germline, CDR1 is SNHLY and CDR2 is FYNNEI. With 8 bases clipped from V and 5 bases from J, the junction kept 8 bases outside the gene matches.

This chain links TRBV2 with TRBJ2-5, with 13 bases identical to TRBD2. The V gene's germline CDR1 is SNHLY and CDR2 FYNNEI. Trimming removed 6 bases from V and 5 bases from J; junction bases left unmatched: 0. The CDR3 has 13 amino acids. This CDR3 reads CASRGLAGETQYF. CDR3 DNA: TGTGCCAGCAGGGGACTAGCGGGGGAGACCCAGTACTTC.

The rearrangement joins TRBV7-2 to TRBJ2-3, with TRBD2 matching over 7 bases. J lost 0 bases, V lost 5 bases, and 8 bases had no gene match. This CDR3 spans 16 amino acids. CDR1 is SGHTA, CDR2 FQGNSA, per germline. CDR3 sequence (DNA): TGTGCCAGCAGCCGCTTTCTAGCGGTGAGCACAGATACGCAGTATTTT. As protein: CASSRFLAVSTDTQYF.

The chain employs TRBV7-2 and TRBJ1-2; the match to TRBD1 covers 10 bases. V gave up 5 bases and J gave up 8 bases; unmatched junction bases: 8. CDR1 is SGHTA, CDR2 FQGNSA, per germline. The CDR3 sequence is 14 residues long. The CDR3 is CASSARQGALGYTF. The CDR3 DNA is TGTGCCAGCAGCGCCCGACAGGGGGCTTTGGGCTACACCTTC.

The chain uses TRBV5-1 and TRBJ1-2, with TRBD1 identical over 7 bases. In germline, CDR1 is SGHRS, CDR2 YFSETQ. The CDR3 extends over 12 amino acids. J was trimmed by 5 bases and V by 7 bases; bases with no gene match: 5. The CDR3 loop is CASGGQAYGYTF. In nucleotides, the CDR3 is TGCGCCAGCGGTGGACAGGCTTATGGCTACACCTTC. Drawing the rest from reference TRBV5-1 and TRBJ1-2, the complete variable domain is KAGVTQTPRYLIKTRGQQVTLSCSPISGHRSVSWYQQTPGQGLQFLFEYFSETQRNKGNFPGRFSGRQFSNSRSEMNVSTLELGDSALYLCASGGQAYGYTFGSGTRLTVV.

V and J are TRBV5-4 and TRBJ2-2; 7 nucleotides align to TRBD1. Germline loops: CDR1 SGHNT, CDR2 YYREEE (reference sequence). The length of the CDR3 is 14 residues. The V segment lost 4 bases and the J segment 7 bases; nucleotides outside the gene matches: 7. CDR3 residues: CASSRDRANGELFF. DNA of the CDR3: TGTGCCAGCAGCCGCGACAGGGCGAACGGGGAGCTGTTTTTT.

To note about this clone: The junction and the germline gene differ at one end; a read error may be behind it. The V call is TRBV19, the J call TRBJ1-2, with 7 positions matching TRBD1. Germline V gene data show CDR1 as LNHDA and CDR2 as SQIVND (reference sequence). CDR3 length: 13 amino acids. The CDR3 coding sequence is TGTGCCGGTAGTGTCCTGACAGGGAGGGGCTACACCTTC. Translation: CAGSVLTGRGYTF.

The CDR3 DNA is TGTGCCAGCAGCTTCGGGGGTGATGGCTACACCTTC. Translated: CASSFGGDGYTF. The gene calls are TRBV7-9 and TRBJ1-2; D possibly corresponds to TRBD1 (5 bases). V was pared by 3 bases and J by 6 bases, with 8 bases between. Germline V gene data show CDR1 as SEHNR and CDR2 as FQNEAQ (reference sequence). The CDR3 consists of 12 residues.

This chain joins TRBV2 and TRBJ2-5; 9 bases line up with TRBD1. The DNA end favors TRBJ2-7, so the J call may be wrong. Germline assignment: CDR1 SNHLY and CDR2 FYNNEI. The CDR3 extends over 12 amino acids. The CDR3 reads CASRDRGHEQYF. DNA for the CDR3: TGTGCCAGCAGGGACAGGGGCCACGAGCAGTACTTC.

The chain couples TRBV7-9 to TRBJ2-1; 13 nucleotides match TRBD2. The ends lost 5 bases at V and 1 base at J; junction bases unmatched: 11. The CDR3 consists of 19 residues. CDR1 SEHNR and CDR2 FQNEAQ come from the germline V gene (reference sequence). DNA of the CDR3: TGTGCCAGCAGCGGTCCGGGACTAGCGGGACTGGGTTCCTACAATGAGCAGTTCTTC. This translates into CASSGPGLAGLGSYNEQFF. The whole variable domain, remainder taken from reference TRBV7-9 and TRBJ2-1, is DTGVSQNPRHKITKRGQNVTFRCDPISEHNRLYWYRQTLGQGPEFLTYFQNEAQLEKSRLLSDRFSAERPKGSFSTLEIQRTEQGDSAMYLCASSGPGLAGLGSYNEQFFGPGTRLTVL.